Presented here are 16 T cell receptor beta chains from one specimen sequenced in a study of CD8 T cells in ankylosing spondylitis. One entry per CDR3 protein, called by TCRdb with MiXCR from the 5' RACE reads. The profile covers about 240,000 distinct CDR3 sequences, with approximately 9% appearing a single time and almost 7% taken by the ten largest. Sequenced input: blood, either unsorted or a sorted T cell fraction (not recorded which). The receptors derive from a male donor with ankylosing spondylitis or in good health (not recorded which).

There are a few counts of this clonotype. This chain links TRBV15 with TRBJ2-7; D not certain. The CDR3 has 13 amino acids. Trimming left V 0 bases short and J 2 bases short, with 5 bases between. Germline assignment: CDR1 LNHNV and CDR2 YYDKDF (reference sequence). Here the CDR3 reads CATSRDSTYEQYF. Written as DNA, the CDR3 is TGTGCCACCAGCAGAGACTCCACCTACGAGCAGTACTTC.

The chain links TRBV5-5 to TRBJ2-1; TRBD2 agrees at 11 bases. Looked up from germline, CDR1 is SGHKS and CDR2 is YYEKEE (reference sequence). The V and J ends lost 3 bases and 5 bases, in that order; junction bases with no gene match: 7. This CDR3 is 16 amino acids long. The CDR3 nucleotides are TGTGCCAGCAGCTCCGCAACGGGACTAGCGGACAATGAGCAGTTCTTC. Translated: CASSSATGLADNEQFF.

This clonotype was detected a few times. CDR3 DNA sequence: TGTGCCAGCAGTGAATGGGGGGGAGAGACCCAGTACTTC. It translates to CASSEWGGETQYF. The chain recombines TRBV25-1 with TRBJ2-5; 7 bases line up with TRBD2. CDR3 length equals 13 residues. Trimming took 1 base from V and 4 from J; bases not matched to a gene: 0. The germline V gene encodes CDR1 MGHDK and CDR2 SYGVNS.

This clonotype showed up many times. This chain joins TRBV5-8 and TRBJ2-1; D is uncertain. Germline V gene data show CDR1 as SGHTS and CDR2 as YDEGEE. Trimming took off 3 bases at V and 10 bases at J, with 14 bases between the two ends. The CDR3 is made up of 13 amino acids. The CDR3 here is CASSWDRTAEQFF. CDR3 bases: TGTGCCAGCAGCTGGGATAGGACGGCCGAGCAGTTCTTC.

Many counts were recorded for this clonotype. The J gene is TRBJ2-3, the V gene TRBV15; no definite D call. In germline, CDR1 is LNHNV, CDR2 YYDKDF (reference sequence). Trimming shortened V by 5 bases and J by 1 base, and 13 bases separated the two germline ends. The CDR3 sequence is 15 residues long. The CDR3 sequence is CATSPRPPGTDTQYF. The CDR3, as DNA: TGTGCCACCAGCCCCCGGCCACCGGGCACAGATACGCAGTATTTT.

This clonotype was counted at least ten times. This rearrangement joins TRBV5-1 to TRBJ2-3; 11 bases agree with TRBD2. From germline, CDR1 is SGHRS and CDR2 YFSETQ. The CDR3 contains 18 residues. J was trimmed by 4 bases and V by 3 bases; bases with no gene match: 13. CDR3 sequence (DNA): TGCGCCAGCAGCTCTACCGGGACTAGCGGCAGAGGGGCAGATACGCAGTATTTT. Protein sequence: CASSSTGTSGRGADTQYF.

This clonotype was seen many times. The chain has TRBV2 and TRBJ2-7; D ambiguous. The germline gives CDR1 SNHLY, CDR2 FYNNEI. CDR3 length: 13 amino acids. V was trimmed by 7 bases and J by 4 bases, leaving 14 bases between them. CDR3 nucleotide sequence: TGTGCCAGCACCCTGGGCCTGCAGTACGAGCAGTACTTC. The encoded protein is CASTLGLQYEQYF.

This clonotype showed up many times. The CDR3 region has the DNA TGTGCCAGCAGCTTAGTTTCAGGGGGCGAGGCTGATCGCTTGCACGAGCAGTACTTC. Protein sequence: CASSLVSGGEADRLHEQYF. This chain links TRBV11-2 with TRBJ2-7; 8 bases agree with TRBD1. The CDR3 contains 19 residues. J was trimmed by 5 bases and V by 1 base; bases with no gene match: 19. Per germline, CDR1 SGHAT and CDR2 FQNNGV.

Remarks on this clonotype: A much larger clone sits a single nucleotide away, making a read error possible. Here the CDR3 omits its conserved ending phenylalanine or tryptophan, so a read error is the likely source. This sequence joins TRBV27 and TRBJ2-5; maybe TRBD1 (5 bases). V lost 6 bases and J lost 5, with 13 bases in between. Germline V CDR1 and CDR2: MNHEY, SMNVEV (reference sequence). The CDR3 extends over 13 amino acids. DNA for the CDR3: TGTGCCAGCAGAGCAGGGAACGGGGAGACCCAGTACTAC. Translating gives CASRAGNGETQYY.

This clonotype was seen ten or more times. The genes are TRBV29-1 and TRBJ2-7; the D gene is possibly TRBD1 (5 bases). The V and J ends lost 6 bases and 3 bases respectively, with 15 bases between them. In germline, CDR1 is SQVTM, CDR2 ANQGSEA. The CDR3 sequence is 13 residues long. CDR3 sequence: CSVARRQSYEQYF. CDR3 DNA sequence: TGCAGCGTGGCCCGAAGACAGAGCTACGAGCAGTACTTC.

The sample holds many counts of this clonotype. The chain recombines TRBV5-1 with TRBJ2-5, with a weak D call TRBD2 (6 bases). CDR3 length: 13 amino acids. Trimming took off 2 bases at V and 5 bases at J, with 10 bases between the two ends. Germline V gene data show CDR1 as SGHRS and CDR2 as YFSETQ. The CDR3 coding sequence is TGCGCCAGCAGCTTAACTAGCTTGGAGACCCAGTACTTC. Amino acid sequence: CASSLTSLETQYF. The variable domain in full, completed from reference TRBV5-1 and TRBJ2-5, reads KAGVTQTPRYLIKTRGQQVTLSCSPISGHRSVSWYQQTPGQGLQFLFEYFSETQRNKGNFPGRFSGRQFSNSRSEMNVSTLELGDSALYLCASSLTSLETQYFGPGTRLLVL.

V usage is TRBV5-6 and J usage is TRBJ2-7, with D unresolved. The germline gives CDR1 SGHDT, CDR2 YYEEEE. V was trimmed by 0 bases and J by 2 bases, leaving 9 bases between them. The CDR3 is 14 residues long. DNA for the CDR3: TGTGCCAGCAGCTTGGTCGACTCCCCCTACGAGCAGTACTTC. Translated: CASSLVDSPYEQYF.

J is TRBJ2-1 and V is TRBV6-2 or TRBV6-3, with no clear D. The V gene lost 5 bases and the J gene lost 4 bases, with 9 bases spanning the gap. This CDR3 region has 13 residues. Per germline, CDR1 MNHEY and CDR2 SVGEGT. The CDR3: CASSAVAYNEQFF. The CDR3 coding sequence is TGTGCCAGCAGTGCCGTGGCTTACAATGAGCAGTTCTTC.

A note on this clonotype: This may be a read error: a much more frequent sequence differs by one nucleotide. The CDR3 spells CPSSEGTGSSPLHF. CDR3 nucleotides: TGTCCCAGCAGTGAGGGGACAGGGAGTTCACCCCTCCACTTT. The chain couples TRBV6-4 to TRBJ1-6; 9 positions agree with TRBD1. The CDR3 contains 14 residues. Germline CDR1 is MRHNA and CDR2 is SNTAGT.

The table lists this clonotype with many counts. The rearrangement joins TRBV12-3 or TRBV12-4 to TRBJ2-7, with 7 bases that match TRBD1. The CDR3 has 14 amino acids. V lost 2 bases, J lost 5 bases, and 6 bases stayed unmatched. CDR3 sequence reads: CASSLPDRVHEQYF. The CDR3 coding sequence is TGTGCCAGCAGTTTACCAGACAGGGTGCACGAGCAGTACTTC.

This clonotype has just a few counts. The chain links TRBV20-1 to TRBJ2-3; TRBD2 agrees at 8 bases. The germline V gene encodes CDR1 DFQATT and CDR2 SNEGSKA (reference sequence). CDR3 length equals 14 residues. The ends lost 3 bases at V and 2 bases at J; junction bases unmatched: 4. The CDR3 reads CSARKAGDTDTQYF. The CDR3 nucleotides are TGCAGTGCTAGGAAAGCGGGGGACACAGATACGCAGTATTTT.